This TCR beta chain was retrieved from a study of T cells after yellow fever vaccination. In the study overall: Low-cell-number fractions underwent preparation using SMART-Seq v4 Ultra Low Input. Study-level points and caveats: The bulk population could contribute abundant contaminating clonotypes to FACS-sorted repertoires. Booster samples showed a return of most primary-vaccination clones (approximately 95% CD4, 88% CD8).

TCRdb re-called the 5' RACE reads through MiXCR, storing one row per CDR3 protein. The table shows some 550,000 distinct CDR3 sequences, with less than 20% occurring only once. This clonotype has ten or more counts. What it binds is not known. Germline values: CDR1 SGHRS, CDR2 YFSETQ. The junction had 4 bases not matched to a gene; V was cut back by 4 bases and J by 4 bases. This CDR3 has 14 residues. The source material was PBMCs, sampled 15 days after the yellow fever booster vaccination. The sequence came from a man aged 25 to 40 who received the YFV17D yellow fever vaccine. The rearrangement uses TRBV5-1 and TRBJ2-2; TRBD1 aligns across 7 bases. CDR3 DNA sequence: TGCGCCAGCAGCCTGGGACAGATCACCGGGGAGCTGTTTTTT. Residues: CASSLGQITGELFF. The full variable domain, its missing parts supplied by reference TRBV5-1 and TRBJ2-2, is KAGVTQTPRYLIKTRGQQVTLSCSPISGHRSVSWYQQTPGQGLQFLFEYFSETQRNKGNFPGRFSGRQFSNSRSEMNVSTLELGDSALYLCASSLGQITGELFFGEGSRLTVL.